This TCR beta chain emerged from a study of blood T cells in healthy people across ages. General study points: Across the age range, TCR beta diversity per million T cells fell in a roughly linear way. Donor CMV status, an unknown factor, possibly confounded changes in expanded clonotypes.

Then a second PCR, running about 6 to 12 cycles, was carried out with a sample-barcoded 5' primer and a J-beta primer mix. TCRdb fed the 5' RACE reads into MiXCR, producing one record per CDR3 protein. The sample lists about 2 million distinct CDR3 sequences, around 50% occurring once. In the case of this clonotype: Its specificity is not known.

Healthy Caucasian individuals from Russia aged about 6 to 100 were enrolled as donors. Collection of 9.5 to 10 milliliters of peripheral blood was performed for each donor. This clonotype originated in a woman aged 40 to 50 in good health. Sequencing input: blood.

The CDR3, as DNA: TGTGCCAGCAGTTTCAGGACAGTGTTTAACGAGCAGTACTTC. This translates into CASSFRTVFNEQYF. V is TRBV27 and J is TRBJ2-5, with D possibly matching TRBD1 (6 bases). The J call may be incorrect, as the DNA end agrees better with TRBJ2-7. Germline V gene lookup returns CDR1 MNHEY and CDR2 SMNVEV (reference sequence). CDR3 size: 14 residues.